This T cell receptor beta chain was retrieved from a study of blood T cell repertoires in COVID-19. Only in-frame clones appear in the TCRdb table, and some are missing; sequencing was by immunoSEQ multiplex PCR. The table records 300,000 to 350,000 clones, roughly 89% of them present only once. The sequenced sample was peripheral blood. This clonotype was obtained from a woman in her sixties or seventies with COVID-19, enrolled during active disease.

For the CDR3, the DNA is TGTGCCAGCAGCCGCGGGACCACCCAAGGGCATGGCTACACCTTC. Its translation is CASSRGTTQGHGYTF. The chain recombines TRBV3-1 (or the pseudogene TRBV3-2) with TRBJ1-2; D may be TRBD1 (5 bases). This CDR3 comprises 15 residues. The V and J ends lost 4 bases and 6 bases respectively, with 18 bases between them. CDR1 and CDR2 (germline): LGHDT, YNNKEL (reference sequence).